A single sample is the source of the 25 T cell receptor beta chains below, sequenced in a study of T cell responses to AZD1222 COVID-19 vaccine. The method was immunoSEQ multiplex PCR; TCRdb's version includes in-frame clones alone and lacks a portion of them. The sample contains about 76,000 clones, 90% of which appear only once. The source was peripheral blood, collected on day 0 of AZD1222 vaccination. These TCRs come from an adult in good health.

This chain uses TRBV5-1 with TRBJ2-7, with D hard to call. Between the trimmed V and J ends, which lost 1 base and 5 bases, there was a span of 13 bases. The CDR3 is 14 amino acids. The germline V gene has CDR1 SGHRS and CDR2 YFSETQ. The CDR3 loop is CASSLSGLRDEQYF. The DNA for the CDR3 is TGCGCCAGCAGCTTGAGTGGTTTACGGGACGAGCAGTACTTC.

The chain recombines TRBV7-2 with TRBJ2-2, with D tentatively TRBD2 (5 bases). The CDR3 runs 14 residues. V was shortened by 3 bases and J by 1 base, with 6 bases between the two germline ends. Germline assignment: CDR1 SGHTA and CDR2 FQGNSA. The DNA of the CDR3 is TGTGCCAGCAGCTTGGCGGGGAACACCGGGGAGCTGTTTTTT. Amino acid sequence: CASSLAGNTGELFF.

The gene calls are TRBV6-5 and TRBJ1-1, with a possible D match to TRBD1 (5 bases). Germline CDR1 MNHEY, CDR2 SVGAGI. The CDR3 extends over 13 amino acids. The ends were cut back, 5 bases at V and 0 bases at J, with 7 bases in the middle. CDR3 residues: CASSPGLNTEAFF. In DNA form, the CDR3 reads TGTGCCAGCAGTCCAGGGCTGAACACTGAAGCTTTCTTT.

The CDR3 DNA reads as TGTGCCAGCAGTACCCCCAACGGTAATCAGCCCCAGCATTTT. Residues: CASSTPNGNQPQHF. This sequence joins TRBV6-5 and TRBJ1-5; no firm D call. The CDR3 covers 14 residues. The V gene lost 5 bases and the J gene lost 4 bases, with 12 bases spanning the gap. Germline V gives CDR1 MNHEY, CDR2 SVGAGI.

The rearrangement uses TRBV5-5 and TRBJ1-2; unclear D gene. The CDR3 runs to 15 residues. V shed 2 bases and J shed 0 bases, with 11 bases lying between them. The germline V gene has CDR1 SGHKS and CDR2 YYEKEE (reference sequence). The CDR3 bases are TGTGCCAGCAGCTTTAGCAGGACCACTAACTATGGCTACACCTTC. Translation: CASSFSRTTNYGYTF.

The rearrangement links TRBV9 to TRBJ2-1; D is undetermined. Germline lookup yields CDR1 SGDLS and CDR2 YYNGEE. The germline V and J ends were trimmed by 1 base and 5 bases, with 13 bases remaining between them. This CDR3 is 15 amino acids long. DNA for the CDR3: TGTGCCAGCAGCGTATCGTCGTCGTGGAACAATGAGCAGTTCTTC. It is translated as CASSVSSSWNNEQFF.

The chain joins TRBV7-9 to TRBJ2-7; D assignment may be TRBD1 or TRBD2 (5 bases each). This CDR3 region has 15 residues. Germline V gene lookup returns CDR1 SEHNR and CDR2 FQNEAQ (reference sequence). Trimming took off 1 base at V and 4 bases at J, with 14 bases between the two ends. CDR3 DNA: TGTGCCAGCAGCTTAGGTCCAGGGACGGCGTACGAGCAGTACTTC. Protein sequence: CASSLGPGTAYEQYF.

This sequence joins TRBV3-1 (or the pseudogene TRBV3-2) and TRBJ2-5; no clear D. V shed 4 bases and J shed 4 bases, with 16 bases lying between them. The CDR3 loop spans 15 amino acids. CDR1 is LGHDT, CDR2 YNNKEL, per germline (reference sequence). The CDR3 protein is CASSLLVPTGETQYF. Written as DNA, the CDR3 is TGTGCCAGCAGCCTCTTAGTCCCAACGGGAGAGACCCAGTACTTC.

V is TRBV10-3 and J is TRBJ1-1, with a possible D match to TRBD1 (5 bases). This CDR3 has 14 residues. The germline gives CDR1 ENHRY, CDR2 SYGVKD. Trimming stripped 11 bases from V and 3 bases from J, with 19 bases between. CDR3: CASHWGGRDTEAFF. The DNA for the CDR3 is TGTGCCTCCCATTGGGGGGGACGGGACACTGAAGCTTTCTTT.

The chain's CDR3 is CASRYSNQPQHF. The CDR3 DNA reads TGTGCCAGCAGGTATAGCAATCAGCCCCAGCATTTT. The chain couples TRBV6-6 to TRBJ1-5; D ambiguous. Trimming removed 6 bases from V and 0 bases from J, with 3 bases in between. Germline values: CDR1 MNHNY, CDR2 SVGAGI (reference sequence). The CDR3 contains 12 residues.

The V and J genes are TRBV28 and TRBJ1-1; D ambiguous. CDR1 is MDHEN and CDR2 is SYDVKM in the germline V gene. V dropped 2 bases and J dropped 0 bases, with 1 base sitting between them. The CDR3 consists of 12 residues. CDR3: CASSLMNTEAFF. The CDR3 nucleotides are TGTGCCAGCAGTTTAATGAACACTGAAGCTTTCTTT.

CDR3 loop: CASSPAGQGTGANVLTF. In DNA form, the CDR3 reads TGTGCCAGCAGCCCAGCGGGACAGGGGACTGGGGCCAACGTCCTGACTTTC. This sequence joins TRBV4-2 and TRBJ2-6; 10 bases are shared with TRBD1. The CDR3 has 17 amino acids. CDR1 and CDR2 (germline): LGHNA, YNFKEQ. Losses at the gene ends were 4 bases for V and 2 bases for J; bases not matched to a gene: 5.

The CDR3 region has the DNA TGTGCCAGCAGTTTCGGACAGGGCTTTGATGAAAAACTGTTTTTT. Amino acids: CASSFGQGFDEKLFF. The rearrangement joins TRBV6-2 or TRBV6-3 to TRBJ1-4; TRBD1 matches 8 bases. The trim removed 4 bases at V and 6 bases at J, leaving 7 bases unmatched. Germline CDR1 reads MNHEY; CDR2 reads SVGEGT. The CDR3 contains 15 residues.

The CDR3 bases are TGTGCCAGCAGCTCGGGACAGGGCCAGAGGCCCCAGCATTTT. Translating gives CASSSGQGQRPQHF. The chain has TRBV7-9 and TRBJ1-5, with 9 bases aligning to TRBD1. Unmatched junction bases numbered 7, after V lost 4 bases and J lost 9 bases. Germline CDR1 and CDR2: SEHNR and FQNEAQ (reference sequence). The CDR3 is 14 residues long.

V is TRBV5-4 and J is TRBJ2-7, with D possibly being TRBD1 or TRBD2 (5 bases each). V lost 0 bases and J 5 bases, leaving 15 bases between the germline ends. Per the germline V gene, CDR1 is SGHNT and CDR2 is YYREEE (reference sequence). This CDR3 has 15 amino acids. CDR3 DNA: TGTGCCAGCAGCTTGGGGGACCGGCGGCGCCACGAGCAGTACTTC. This sequence encodes CASSLGDRRRHEQYF.

This sequence joins TRBV7-2 and TRBJ1-1, with unresolved D. CDR3 length equals 15 residues. Trimming left V 3 bases short and J 5 bases short, with 16 bases between. The germline V gene encodes CDR1 SGHTA and CDR2 FQGNSA. CDR3 DNA: TGTGCCAGCAGCTTGGGGTCCCAAGTAGGTACTGAAGCTTTCTTT. Protein product: CASSLGSQVGTEAFF.

The CDR3 sequence is CASSLAPQPQHF. DNA for the CDR3: TGTGCCAGCAGCTTAGCACCGCAGCCCCAGCATTTT. The J gene is TRBJ1-5, the V gene TRBV11-3; D is undetermined. The CDR3 has 12 amino acids. V gave up 1 base and J gave up 7 bases, with 5 bases separating them. The V gene's germline CDR1 is SGHNT and CDR2 YENEEA.

The V gene is TRBV30, the J gene TRBJ2-7; weak D call: TRBD1 (6 bases). V shed 1 base and J shed 1 base, with 17 bases lying between them. Germline V CDR1 and CDR2: GTSNPN, SVGIG (reference sequence). CDR3 length: 16 residues. The CDR3 loop reads CAWSGPWGLGSYEQYF. The CDR3 DNA is TGTGCCTGGAGTGGCCCCTGGGGGCTTGGGTCCTACGAGCAGTACTTC.

This clone was seen just once. The V gene is TRBV11-2, the J gene TRBJ1-4; D might be TRBD1 (5 bases). The germline gives CDR1 SGHAT, CDR2 FQNNGV. V lost 5 bases, J lost 1 base, and 11 bases lay in between. This CDR3 contains 15 residues. CDR3 in DNA: TGTGCCAGCAGCCAAATGGGGCTAACTAATGAAAAACTGTTTTTT. This codes for CASSQMGLTNEKLFF. The whole variable domain, remainder taken from reference TRBV11-2 and TRBJ1-4, is EAGVAQSPRYKIIEKRQSVAFWCNPISGHATLYWYQQILGQGPKLLIQFQNNGVVDDSQLPKDRFSAERLKGVDSTLKIQPAKLEDSAVYLCASSQMGLTNEKLFFGSGTQLSVL.

This clone was found once. V gene TRBV5-3 combines with J gene TRBJ1-1; D is ambiguous. TRBV5-3 has ORF status, its function being uncertain. The V end lost 0 bases, the J end lost 0 bases, and 18 bases lay between the germline ends. The CDR3 consists of 18 residues. CDR3 amino acids: CARSLDFKLPLMNTEAFF. The CDR3 bases are TGTGCCAGAAGCTTGGACTTTAAACTTCCTCTGATGAACACTGAAGCTTTCTTT.

The rearrangement uses TRBV7-8 and TRBJ2-7; D possibly corresponds to TRBD2 (5 bases). Germline V CDR1 and CDR2: SGHVS, FQNEAQ. Trimming cost V 3 bases and J 4 bases, with 10 bases left between them. The CDR3 spans 13 residues. The CDR3 spells CASSFGVPYEQYF. The CDR3 DNA reads TGTGCCAGCAGCTTCGGGGTTCCGTACGAGCAGTACTTC.

The chain recombines TRBV6-2 or TRBV6-3 with TRBJ2-7, with a tentative D call TRBD2 (5 bases). From germline, CDR1 is MNHEY and CDR2 SVGEGT. CDR3 length equals 13 residues. The V and J ends lost 2 bases and 6 bases respectively, with 11 bases between them. CDR3 in DNA: TGTGCCAGCAGTTACAGGGAGTCCAGCGAGCAGTACTTC. Amino acid sequence: CASSYRESSEQYF.

The chain combines TRBV7-8 with TRBJ1-5; D possibly corresponds to TRBD1 (6 bases). Trimming took off 5 bases at V and 0 bases at J, with 23 bases between the two ends. Germline CDR1 is SGHVS and CDR2 is FQNEAQ. There are 19 residues in the CDR3. The CDR3 is CASSKGDRTVPYSNQPQHF. CDR3 sequence (DNA): TGTGCCAGCAGCAAAGGGGACCGGACAGTACCCTATAGCAATCAGCCCCAGCATTTT.

The rearrangement links TRBV5-1 to TRBJ2-7; D call uncertain. Trimming stripped 0 bases from V and 3 bases from J, with 10 bases between. Germline V gene sequence: CDR1 SGHRS, CDR2 YFSETQ. This CDR3 is 14 amino acids long. The chain's CDR3 is CASSLDGLNYEQYF. Written as DNA, the CDR3 is TGCGCCAGCAGCTTGGACGGGTTGAACTACGAGCAGTACTTC.

This clone has a single count. The chain has TRBV9 and TRBJ1-6; 7 bases fit TRBD1. The CDR3 contains 13 residues. In germline, CDR1 is SGDLS, CDR2 YYNGEE. The V gene end was trimmed by 4 bases and the J gene end by 9 bases; junction bases not matched to a gene: 4. The CDR3 loop reads CASSTRQGSPLHF. The DNA for the CDR3 is TGTGCCAGCAGCACCCGACAGGGTTCACCCCTCCACTTT.